The 29 T cell receptor beta chains given below trace back to one sample, sequenced in a study of CD8 T cells in ankylosing spondylitis. One entry per CDR3 protein results from TCRdb running MiXCR on the 5' RACE reads. This table has approximately 90,000 distinct CDR3 sequences, 7.5% to 9% appearing once. The sample was blood, either unsorted or a sorted T cell fraction (not recorded which). All receptors derive from a male donor with ankylosing spondylitis or in good health (not recorded which).

This clonotype occurred many times. The chain links TRBV6-1 to TRBJ1-5; the match to TRBD1 covers 8 bases. The trim removed 7 bases at V and 5 bases at J, leaving 10 bases unmatched. Germline assignment: CDR1 MNHNS and CDR2 SASEGT. The CDR3 covers 15 residues. The CDR3 loop reads CASTWTGPGDQPQHF. The CDR3 DNA follows: TGTGCCAGCACCTGGACAGGGCCCGGGGATCAGCCCCAGCATTTT.

This clonotype was observed a few times. The V gene is TRBV18, the J gene TRBJ2-3; D is possibly TRBD1 or TRBD2 (5 bases each). The ends were cut back, 10 bases at V and 2 bases at J, with 13 bases in the middle. The germline CDR1 and CDR2 sequences are KGHSH and LQKENI. The CDR3 totals 13 residues. The CDR3 DNA is TGTGCCACCACGGGGACCTTCACAGATACGCAGTATTTT. Translation gives CATTGTFTDTQYF.

This rearrangement joins TRBV20-1 to TRBJ2-3; no clear D gene. V lost 6 bases, J lost 0 bases, and 13 bases lay in between. CDR3 size: 14 residues. Per germline, CDR1 DFQATT and CDR2 SNEGSKA (reference sequence). CDR3 protein: CSALRGPSTDTQYF. The CDR3 DNA reads TGCAGTGCCCTTCGAGGCCCGAGCACAGATACGCAGTATTTT.

The sample holds many counts of this clonotype. Here the CDR3 reads CATSRGGGNRPVISSGNTIYF. CDR3 nucleotide sequence: TGTGCCACCAGCAGAGGAGGAGGGAACCGACCCGTGATAAGCTCTGGAAACACCATATATTTT. The chain has TRBV15 and TRBJ1-3; D unclear. CDR3 length equals 21 residues. Germline loops: CDR1 LNHNV, CDR2 YYDKDF (reference sequence). Trimming left V 1 base short and J 0 bases short, with 25 bases between.

This clonotype was picked up many times. V and J are TRBV20-1 and TRBJ2-7; D ambiguous. The CDR3 is made up of 12 amino acids. V lost 6 bases and J lost 4, with 13 bases in between. Germline V gene sequence: CDR1 DFQATT, CDR2 SNEGSKA (reference sequence). The DNA of the CDR3 is TGCAGTGCCGACGTGAGTTCGTACGAGCAGTACTTC. Its protein is CSADVSSYEQYF.

For the CDR3, the DNA is TGTGCCAGCAGCTTAGGCCTTTGGAGCTCTGGGGCCAACGTCCTGACTTTC. Encoded protein: CASSLGLWSSGANVLTF. This rearrangement joins TRBV7-8 to TRBJ2-6; D not certain. Germline-derived CDR1 and CDR2 are SGHVS and FQNEAQ. The CDR3 runs to 17 residues. The V end lost 1 base, the J end lost 0 bases, and 10 bases lay between the germline ends.

This clonotype was counted ten times or more. This chain connects TRBV7-3 to TRBJ1-5, with 8 bases fitting TRBD1. V was pared by 4 bases and J by 1 base, with 3 bases of the junction left unmatched. Germline CDR1 is SGHTA and CDR2 is FQGTGA. The CDR3 contains 15 residues. CDR3 amino acids: CASSWSGGSNQPQHF. CDR3 DNA: TGTGCCAGCAGCTGGTCAGGGGGCAGCAATCAGCCCCAGCATTTT.

This clonotype has at least ten counts. This chain joins TRBV5-5 and TRBJ2-7; D tentatively reads TRBD1 or TRBD2 (5 bases each). The CDR3 loop spans 14 amino acids. The V end was cut by 4 bases, the J end by 2 bases, with 13 bases between. CDR1 is SGHKS and CDR2 is YYEKEE in the germline V gene (reference sequence). CDR3 nucleotide sequence: TGTGCCAGCAGCCAGGGACCGCAAACCTACGAGCAGTACTTC. Its translation: CASSQGPQTYEQYF.

The CDR3 spells CSARDLGKETQYF. The CDR3 DNA is TGCAGTGCTAGAGATTTGGGAAAAGAGACCCAGTACTTC. V is TRBV20-1 and J is TRBJ2-5; D gene uncertain. Germline V lookup: CDR1 DFQATT, CDR2 SNEGSKA (reference sequence). V was pared by 0 bases and J by 3 bases, with 8 bases between. The CDR3 runs 13 residues.

This clonotype has only a few counts. V usage is TRBV12-3 or TRBV12-4 and J usage is TRBJ1-1; D is possibly TRBD1 (5 bases). Trimming took 6 bases from V and 1 from J, leaving 12 bases between them. This CDR3 comprises 14 residues. CDR3 sequence: CASRSRVSNTEAFF. CDR3 DNA: TGTGCCAGCAGAAGCAGGGTCTCGAACACTGAAGCTTTCTTT.

This clonotype occurred many times. The chain couples TRBV4-1 to TRBJ2-2, with 9 bases fitting TRBD2. The CDR3 runs 15 residues. CDR1 MGHRA and CDR2 YSYEKL come from the germline V gene. The V gene end was trimmed by 5 bases and the J gene end by 7 bases; junction bases not matched to a gene: 8. The CDR3 here is CASSEAGGLLGELFF. The CDR3 nucleotides read TGCGCCAGCAGCGAGGCGGGGGGGCTGCTCGGGGAGCTGTTTTTT.

In its sample, this clonotype was seen a few times. The chain recombines TRBV19 with TRBJ2-1; 8 bases are a match to TRBD2. The V and J ends lost 7 bases and 7 bases, in that order; junction bases with no gene match: 9. CDR1 is LNHDA, CDR2 SQIVND, per germline (reference sequence). The CDR3 length is 14 residues. This CDR3 is CASNVLPGGNEQFF. In nucleotides, the CDR3 is TGTGCCAGTAACGTCCTGCCGGGGGGGAATGAGCAGTTCTTC.

This clonotype has a count of ten or more. The genes are TRBV5-4 and TRBJ2-2; 7 nucleotides align to TRBD1. Per germline, CDR1 SGHNT and CDR2 YYREEE (reference sequence). V shed 1 base and J 5 bases; nucleotides not matched to a gene: 5. The length of the CDR3 is 15 residues. CDR3 DNA sequence: TGTGCCAGCAGCTTGCTAGGGGGCGAAACCGGGGAGCTGTTTTTT. Protein: CASSLLGGETGELFF.

In its sample, this clonotype was seen a few times. This chain joins TRBV7-9 and TRBJ1-2, with D unresolved. The CDR3 is 13 amino acids. V lost 1 base to trimming and J lost 3 bases, with 6 bases between them. The germline gives CDR1 SEHNR, CDR2 FQNEAQ (reference sequence). CDR3 region: CASSLVAYYGYTF. The CDR3 region has the DNA TGTGCCAGCAGCTTAGTGGCATACTATGGCTACACCTTC.

This clonotype has at least ten counts. The chain joins TRBV29-1 to TRBJ1-2; D is unresolved. The V end lost 1 base, the J end lost 3 bases, and 9 bases lay between the germline ends. CDR1 SQVTM and CDR2 ANQGSEA come from the germline V gene. The CDR3 covers 13 residues. The CDR3 DNA reads as TGCAGCGTTGAAGGGAAGGGATACTATGGCTACACCTTC. Translation gives CSVEGKGYYGYTF. The variable domain in full, completed from reference TRBV29-1 and TRBJ1-2, reads SAVISQKPSRDICQRGTSLTIQCQVDSQVTMMFWYRQQPGQSLTLIATANQGSEATYESGFVIDKFPISRPNLTFSTLTVSNMSPEDSSIYLCSVEGKGYYGYTFGSGTRLTVV.

This clonotype has a count of ten or more. V gene TRBV28 combines with J gene TRBJ2-3; D uncertain. Germline V gene sequence: CDR1 MDHEN, CDR2 SYDVKM. The CDR3 is 13 amino acids. Trimming stripped 3 bases from V and 4 bases from J, with 8 bases between. CDR3 loop: CASSFSRPDTQYF. The CDR3 DNA reads as TGTGCCAGCAGTTTCAGCCGCCCAGATACGCAGTATTTT.

This clonotype was seen many times. The chain uses TRBV21-1 and TRBJ1-2; the D call TRBD1 from the table was never checked on the DNA. TRBV21-1 is a pseudogene. CDR3 length: 17 residues. DNA for the CDR3: TGTGCCAGCAGCAAACTCGACAGGGTTTCTATCGCCTATGGCTACACCTTC. This sequence encodes CASSKLDRVSIAYGYTF.

The sample holds many counts of this clonotype. The V and J genes are TRBV19 and TRBJ2-7; D could derive from TRBD1 or TRBD2 (5 bases each). This CDR3 region has 16 residues. In germline, CDR1 is LNHDA, CDR2 SQIVND (reference sequence). Trimming shortened V by 3 bases and J by 3 bases, and 18 bases separated the two germline ends. CDR3 DNA sequence: TGTGCCAGTAGTATGCGTCGGGACGGACCCTTCTACGAGCAGTACTTC. Translated, it gives CASSMRRDGPFYEQYF.

The table lists this clonotype with many counts. The chain recombines TRBV29-1 with TRBJ2-5; D gene uncertain. Germline V CDR1 and CDR2: SQVTM, ANQGSEA. The V end lost 7 bases, the J end lost 5 bases, and 8 bases lay between the germline ends. The CDR3 covers 10 residues. The CDR3 is CSAFLETQYF. The CDR3 DNA reads TGCAGCGCATTTCTGGAGACCCAGTACTTC.

This clonotype was counted at least ten times. V is TRBV18 and J is TRBJ2-5; D is ambiguous. Looked up from germline, CDR1 is KGHSH and CDR2 is LQKENI. The CDR3 is 14 residues long. Trimming stripped 0 bases from V and 5 bases from J, with 10 bases between. The chain's CDR3 is CASSPPSRVETQYF. In nucleotides, the CDR3 is TGTGCCAGCTCACCACCAAGTAGGGTCGAGACCCAGTACTTC. Full variable domain (outside the CDR3, taken from reference TRBV18 and TRBJ2-5): NAGVMQNPRHLVRRRGQEARLRCSPMKGHSHVYWYRQLPEEGLKFMVYLQKENIIDESGMPKERFSAEFPKEGPSILRIQQVVRGDSAAYFCASSPPSRVETQYFGPGTRLLVL.

This clonotype was observed many times. V usage is TRBV19 and J usage is TRBJ1-1; D uncertain. V lost 1 base, J lost 4 bases, and 10 bases lay in between. CDR1 is LNHDA and CDR2 is SQIVND in the germline V gene (reference sequence). The CDR3 sequence is 14 residues long. Here the CDR3 reads CASSIAGGSTEAFF. In nucleotides, the CDR3 is TGTGCCAGTAGTATAGCGGGCGGGAGCACTGAAGCTTTCTTT. The variable domain in full, with the rest retrieved from reference TRBV19 and TRBJ1-1, is DGGITQSPKYLFRKEGQNVTLSCEQNLNHDAMYWYRQDPGQGLRLIYYSQIVNDFQKGDIAEGYSVSREKKESFPLTVTSAQKNPTAFYLCASSIAGGSTEAFFGQGTRLTVV.

This clonotype was found many times. This rearrangement joins TRBV4-3 to TRBJ2-7, with TRBD1 as a possible D gene (6 bases). The ends were cut back, 0 bases at V and 3 bases at J, with 21 bases in the middle. The CDR3 length is 18 residues. Looked up from germline, CDR1 is LGHNA and CDR2 is YSLEER. This CDR3 is CASSQDLRAYTGHYEQYF. The CDR3 nucleotides are TGCGCCAGCAGCCAAGATCTTAGGGCTTATACAGGGCACTACGAGCAGTACTTC.

This clonotype was seen repeatedly, ten times or more. This rearrangement joins TRBV20-1 to TRBJ1-2, with no clear D. The germline CDR1 and CDR2 sequences are DFQATT and SNEGSKA (reference sequence). The V and J ends lost 4 bases and 12 bases respectively, with 12 bases between them. This CDR3 comprises 10 residues. In DNA, the CDR3 is TGCAGTGCTACTGAGGTTTTCGACACCTTC. Protein: CSATEVFDTF.

This clonotype was seen at least ten times. The gene calls are TRBV7-2 and TRBJ1-3; weak D call: TRBD1 (5 bases). V dropped 5 bases and J dropped 0 bases, with 14 bases sitting between them. The germline V gene encodes CDR1 SGHTA and CDR2 FQGNSA. This CDR3 region has 16 residues. CDR3 sequence: CASSVSTARSGNTIYF. In DNA form, the CDR3 reads TGTGCCAGCAGCGTATCGACAGCCCGCTCTGGAAACACCATATATTTT.

At least ten counts were recorded for this clonotype. The V and J genes are TRBV2 and TRBJ2-5; D gene unclear. Trimming stripped 4 bases from V and 4 bases from J, with 7 bases between. This CDR3 spans 12 amino acids. Germline lookup yields CDR1 SNHLY and CDR2 FYNNEI. The CDR3 reads CASSAEGETQYF. CDR3 coding DNA: TGTGCCAGCAGTGCTGAAGGAGAGACCCAGTACTTC.

The rearrangement links TRBV4-2 to TRBJ2-6; no reliable D call. This CDR3 contains 16 residues. V lost 0 bases, J lost 0 bases, and 6 bases lay in between. Germline CDR1 and CDR2: LGHNA and YNFKEQ. CDR3 region: CASSQEPTSGANVLTF. In nucleotides, the CDR3 is TGTGCCAGCAGCCAAGAACCGACCTCTGGGGCCAACGTCCTGACTTTC.

This clonotype was detected ten times or more. This chain connects TRBV29-1 to TRBJ2-5; D may match TRBD1 or TRBD2 (5 bases each). The CDR3 runs 13 residues. V gave up 7 bases and J gave up 5 bases, with 17 bases separating them. The germline V gene has CDR1 SQVTM and CDR2 ANQGSEA. CDR3: CSAKGRAEETQYF. The CDR3 coding sequence is TGCAGCGCCAAGGGACGAGCAGAGGAGACCCAGTACTTC.

This clonotype was counted at least ten times. The gene calls are TRBV5-4 and TRBJ1-1; possible D gene TRBD1, 5 bases. Germline V gene sequence: CDR1 SGHNT, CDR2 YYREEE (reference sequence). The CDR3 is 12 residues long. Trimming pared 3 bases from V and 6 bases from J, leaving 9 bases between. The CDR3 region is CASSWGTSEAFF. CDR3 coding DNA: TGTGCCAGCAGCTGGGGGACCTCTGAAGCTTTCTTT.

This clonotype showed up many times. V and J are TRBV6-2 or TRBV6-3 and TRBJ2-3, with 7 nucleotides matching TRBD2. V trimming: 6 bases; J trimming: 3 bases; junction bases outside the gene matches: 6. CDR3 length: 14 amino acids. CDR1 is MNHEY and CDR2 is SVGEGT in the germline V gene. The CDR3 nucleotides read TGTGCCAGCAGGGAGGGAGGGTGGACAGATACGCAGTATTTT. Amino acid sequence: CASREGGWTDTQYF.